This passage covers 27 T cell receptor beta chains from one sample sequenced in a study of OX40 agonist ivuxolimab in advanced cancers. Generated by immunoSEQ multiplex PCR, the TCRdb table keeps only in-frame clones and is missing some. The data hold tens of thousands of clones, with around nine tenths observed a single time. The specimen was CD4+ or CD8+ T cells sorted from blood, collected in a trial of the OX40 agonist ivuxolimab. The receptors stem from an adult with an advanced solid tumor such as melanoma, head and neck, liver or kidney cancer.

V is TRBV4-2 and J is TRBJ2-3; TRBD1 or TRBD2 may be the D gene (6 bases each). The germline CDR1 and CDR2 sequences are LGHNA and YNFKEQ. V lost 1 base to trimming and J lost 2 bases, with 10 bases between them. The CDR3 length is 15 residues. The CDR3 DNA reads as TGTGCCAGCAGCCAAGTGAGGGGGGCCACAGATACGCAGTATTTT. Translated: CASSQVRGATDTQYF.

The chain employs TRBV7-2 and TRBJ2-1, with TRBD1 as a possible D gene (5 bases). CDR1 is SGHTA and CDR2 is FQGNSA in the germline V gene. The CDR3 extends over 14 amino acids. V gave up 5 bases and J gave up 6 bases, with 14 bases separating them. CDR3 nucleotide sequence: TGTGCCAGCAGCGTTGAAGCAGGGTTCAATGAGCAGTTCTTC. Amino acid sequence: CASSVEAGFNEQFF.

This chain uses TRBV7-2 with TRBJ2-1, with D perhaps TRBD1 or TRBD2 (6 bases each). The CDR3 sequence is 14 residues long. V shed 5 bases and J shed 3 bases, with 11 bases lying between them. Germline CDR1 is SGHTA and CDR2 is FQGNSA. Written as DNA, the CDR3 is TGTGCCAGCAGCAGAGGGGGGCTCTACAATGAGCAGTTCTTC. This sequence encodes CASSRGGLYNEQFF.

This sequence joins TRBV29-1 and TRBJ1-2; the D is unclear. This CDR3 is 11 amino acids long. Germline V gives CDR1 SQVTM, CDR2 ANQGSEA. V was cut by 6 bases and J by 4 bases, with 9 bases left in between. This CDR3 is CSVQTSYGYTF. The DNA for the CDR3 is TGCAGCGTCCAGACAAGCTATGGCTACACCTTC. The whole variable domain, filled in from reference TRBV29-1 and TRBJ1-2, reads SAVISQKPSRDICQRGTSLTIQCQVDSQVTMMFWYRQQPGQSLTLIATANQGSEATYESGFVIDKFPISRPNLTFSTLTVSNMSPEDSSIYLCSVQTSYGYTFGSGTRLTVV.

The chain recombines TRBV4-1 with TRBJ2-7; a weak D match, TRBD2 (5 bases). Germline CDR1 is MGHRA and CDR2 is YSYEKL. The CDR3 covers 15 residues. V was clipped by 0 bases and J by 0 bases, with 9 bases between them. Here the CDR3 reads CASSQETGVSYEQYF. DNA for the CDR3: TGCGCCAGCAGCCAAGAAACCGGGGTCTCCTACGAGCAGTACTTC.

The chain employs TRBV5-8 and TRBJ1-4; D is undetermined. The V gene lost 4 bases and the J gene lost 0 bases, with 10 bases spanning the gap. From germline, CDR1 is SGHTS and CDR2 YDEGEE. The CDR3 is 15 amino acids. The CDR3 reads CASSQWDATNEKLFF. CDR3 bases: TGTGCCAGCAGCCAATGGGATGCAACTAATGAAAAACTGTTTTTT.

The chain recombines TRBV4-3 with TRBJ2-3, with TRBD1 as a possible D gene (5 bases). Trimming stripped 2 bases from V and 9 bases from J, with 18 bases between. The CDR3 extends over 15 amino acids. CDR1 and CDR2 from the germline V gene are LGHNA and YSLEER. The CDR3 region has the DNA TGCGCCAGCAGCCAAATAGGGCCAGGGAAGGAGACGCAGTATTTT. It yields the protein CASSQIGPGKETQYF.

CDR3 sequence: CASSLQYPGLETQYF. DNA of the CDR3: TGTGCCAGCAGTTTACAATACCCGGGTTTAGAGACCCAGTACTTC. This chain joins TRBV27 and TRBJ2-5; D gene unclear. In germline, CDR1 is MNHEY, CDR2 SMNVEV (reference sequence). V was trimmed by 2 bases and J by 4 bases, leaving 14 bases between them. The CDR3 runs to 15 residues.

J is TRBJ2-2 and V is TRBV7-2; D might be TRBD2 (6 bases). This CDR3 has 15 amino acids. Germline assignment: CDR1 SGHTA and CDR2 FQGNSA. V lost 6 bases, J lost 6 bases, and 17 bases lay in between. The CDR3, as DNA: TGTGCCAGCAGAGAAGGGTCGGGAGCGGCCGGGGAGCTGTTTTTT. Translated: CASREGSGAAGELFF.

In its sample, this clone was seen once. The V and J genes are TRBV5-1 and TRBJ2-3, with 11 bases lining up with TRBD1. This CDR3 is built from 15 residues. Germline loops: CDR1 SGHRS, CDR2 YFSETQ. V shed 7 bases and J 7 bases; nucleotides not matched to a gene: 11. The DNA for the CDR3 is TGCGCCAGCCGAAGCGGACAGGGGGCTCGAAATACGCAGTATTTT. Translated: CASRSGQGARNTQYF.

This clone occurred a few times. The chain has TRBV7-6 and TRBJ1-1, with D hard to call. There are 12 residues in the CDR3. The germline V and J ends were trimmed by 3 bases and 4 bases, with 6 bases remaining between them. Germline-derived CDR1 and CDR2 are SGHVS and FNYEAQ. As DNA, the CDR3 is TGTGCCAGCAGCTTTTTGGGCACTGAAGCTTTCTTT. Its protein is CASSFLGTEAFF.

This sequence joins TRBV6-6 and TRBJ1-3; D is unresolved. CDR3 length equals 15 residues. The germline V and J ends were trimmed by 8 bases and 0 bases, with 14 bases remaining between them. Germline CDR1 is MNHNY and CDR2 is SVGAGI (reference sequence). The CDR3 loop reads CASRMDPDSGNTIYF. Here the CDR3 DNA reads TGTGCCAGCCGGATGGACCCTGACTCTGGAAACACCATATATTTT.

The rearrangement joins TRBV9 to TRBJ2-7; TRBD2 matches 7 bases. The germline gives CDR1 SGDLS, CDR2 YYNGEE. This CDR3 region has 14 residues. After removal of 8 bases from V and 0 bases from J, the junction contained 8 bases not matched to a gene. The CDR3 spells CASGGDAFSYEQYF. CDR3 in DNA: TGTGCCAGTGGGGGGGATGCCTTCTCCTACGAGCAGTACTTC.

The CDR3 DNA sequence: TGTGCCAGCAGGCCAGTTGGGGTCCCCACAGATACGCAGTATTTT. Protein product: CASRPVGVPTDTQYF. The chain has TRBV9 and TRBJ2-3; D ambiguous. Germline V gene sequence: CDR1 SGDLS, CDR2 YYNGEE. V was clipped by 5 bases and J by 2 bases, with 15 bases between them. This CDR3 is built from 15 residues.

The V and J genes are TRBV11-3 and TRBJ2-7; 12 bases agree with TRBD2. Germline assignment: CDR1 SGHNT and CDR2 YENEEA. This CDR3 has 14 amino acids. V lost 7 bases to trimming and J lost 6 bases; unmatched junction nucleotides: 7. The CDR3 protein is CASTLAGGRSEQYF. CDR3 DNA sequence: TGTGCCAGCACCCTAGCGGGAGGGCGAAGCGAGCAGTACTTC.

The rearrangement joins TRBV9 to TRBJ2-1, with TRBD1 matching over 12 bases. The germline V gene has CDR1 SGDLS and CDR2 YYNGEE. The CDR3 is made up of 17 amino acids. Unmatched junction bases numbered 11, after V lost 2 bases and J lost 8 bases. CDR3 in DNA: TGTGCCAGCAGCGTGAGCTACCGGGACAGGGGGCGCGATGAGCAGTTCTTC. Its protein is CASSVSYRDRGRDEQFF.

V and J are TRBV25-1 and TRBJ2-5; TRBD1 or TRBD2 may be the D gene (6 bases each). Between the trimmed V and J ends, which lost 4 bases and 5 bases, there was a span of 20 bases. CDR3 length equals 16 residues. The germline gives CDR1 MGHDK, CDR2 SYGVNS. DNA for the CDR3: TGTGCCAGCAGTGTGGGTCCCTGGGGGGCCAGGGAGACCCAGTACTTC. Protein: CASSVGPWGARETQYF. Supplemented by reference TRBV25-1 and TRBJ2-5, the full variable domain reads EADIYQTPRYLVIGTGKKITLECSQTMGHDKMYWYQQDPGMELHLIHYSYGVNSTEKGDLSSESTVSRIRTEHFPLTLESARPSHTSQYLCASSVGPWGARETQYFGPGTRLLVL.

The chain uses TRBV13 and TRBJ2-2; D gene uncertain. The CDR3 sequence is 14 residues long. V shed 1 base and J shed 6 bases, with 9 bases lying between them. From germline, CDR1 is PRHDT and CDR2 FYEKMQ (reference sequence). The CDR3 loop is CASSLVSVPGELFF. Written as DNA, the CDR3 is TGTGCCAGCAGCTTAGTTTCGGTCCCCGGGGAGCTGTTTTTT.

The chain employs TRBV19 and TRBJ2-1; 14 nucleotides align to TRBD2. CDR3 size: 19 residues. Germline CDR1 is LNHDA and CDR2 is SQIVND (reference sequence). With V trimmed by 6 bases and J by 0 bases, 10 bases remained unmatched. The CDR3 loop is CASSTGTSGRDSSYNEQFF. The CDR3 DNA reads TGTGCCAGTAGCACCGGGACTAGCGGGAGAGATAGCTCCTACAATGAGCAGTTCTTC.

V gene TRBV2 combines with J gene TRBJ2-5, with 8 bases lining up with TRBD2. V lost 7 bases to trimming and J lost 5 bases; unmatched junction nucleotides: 9. The CDR3 sequence is 14 residues long. The V gene's germline CDR1 is SNHLY and CDR2 FYNNEI. Here the CDR3 DNA reads TGTGCCAGCAAATTAGCGGGGCACGTCGAGACCCAGTACTTC. As protein: CASKLAGHVETQYF.

The count of this clone is one. V gene TRBV7-3 combines with J gene TRBJ2-4; weak D call: TRBD2 (5 bases). The V gene's germline CDR1 is SGHTA and CDR2 FQGTGA. This CDR3 is 13 amino acids long. Trimming pared 3 bases from V and 7 bases from J, leaving 10 bases between. The CDR3 DNA is TGTGCCAGCAGCTTCGGGGTGGGGAACATTCAGTACTTC. Amino acid sequence: CASSFGVGNIQYF.

J is TRBJ2-2 and V is TRBV19; D ambiguous. CDR1 LNHDA and CDR2 SQIVND come from the germline V gene (reference sequence). Trimming stripped 9 bases from V and 6 bases from J, with 14 bases between. CDR3 length: 13 amino acids. The CDR3 sequence: CARRVAGSGELFF. The CDR3 bases are TGTGCCAGAAGGGTCGCCGGCTCCGGGGAGCTGTTTTTT.

The chain has TRBV5-4 and TRBJ2-1; D is uncertain. The CDR3 runs to 13 residues. The V end was cut by 1 base, the J end by 9 bases, with 11 bases between. Germline CDR1 and CDR2: SGHNT and YYREEE (reference sequence). CDR3 DNA sequence: TGTGCCAGCAGCTTGTTTGGCGCCACTGAGCAGTTCTTC. Translated, it gives CASSLFGATEQFF.

With regard to this clone: One end of the junction varies from germline; a read error may be responsible. The V gene is TRBV7-3, the J gene TRBJ2-1; 9 bases fit TRBD2. The CDR3 has 16 residues. Germline loops: CDR1 SGHTA, CDR2 FQGTGA. In DNA form, the CDR3 reads TGTGCCAGCAGCTTAATGGCGGGAGGGCCGGTCAATGGGCAGTTCTTC. Amino acids: CASSLMAGGPVNGQFF.

This clone was detected only once. The chain links TRBV7-2 to TRBJ2-7, with 12 nucleotides matching TRBD2. In germline, CDR1 is SGHTA, CDR2 FQGNSA. With 5 bases clipped from V and 4 bases from J, the junction kept 6 bases outside the gene matches. CDR3 length equals 15 residues. The CDR3 nucleotides are TGTGCCAGCAGCGCAGGACTAGCGGGATCATACGAGCAGTACTTC. Protein product: CASSAGLAGSYEQYF.

The rearrangement links TRBV29-1 to TRBJ2-7; 9 bases agree with TRBD1. V was pared by 6 bases and J by 7 bases, with 13 bases of the junction left unmatched. The germline CDR1 and CDR2 sequences are SQVTM and ANQGSEA. There are 14 residues in the CDR3. For the CDR3, the DNA is TGCAGCGTCGCGCAGACAGGGGGAATTGGAGAGCAGTACTTC. Residues: CSVAQTGGIGEQYF.

This clone turned up a few times. The chain couples TRBV15 to TRBJ2-3; a weak D match, TRBD2 (6 bases). The CDR3 loop spans 13 amino acids. The V gene lost 0 bases and the J gene lost 5 bases, with 6 bases spanning the gap. Germline CDR1 and CDR2: LNHNV and YYDKDF (reference sequence). CDR3 nucleotides: TGTGCCACCAGCAGAGATAGCGGAGATACGCAGTATTTT. Protein sequence: CATSRDSGDTQYF.